This T cell receptor beta chain came from a study of human thymus T cells. In the case of this clone: The antigen is unknown.

Unmatched junction bases numbered 2, after V lost 0 bases and J lost 6 bases. From germline, CDR1 is MNHNS and CDR2 SASEGT. This CDR3 is 15 amino acids long. Method: immunoSEQ multiplex PCR; TCRdb's copy keeps in-frame clones and lacks some. The table has some 130,000 clones, 90% to 95% seen once. From resections taken during corrective heart surgery, the thymus tissue was obtained. Congenital heart defects were the reason for the corrective surgery that the donors, healthy Finnish infants, were having. Study findings and constraints: Thymic and blood repertoires appeared to show biased V and J gene usage.

The J gene is TRBJ2-1, the V gene TRBV6-1, with 10 bases aligning to TRBD2. Specimen: thymus tissue. The clonotype was recovered from a boy younger than two with a congenital heart defect but otherwise immunologically healthy. The CDR3, as DNA: TGTGCCAGCAGTGAAGCGAAGCGGGGGGGCAATGAGCAGTTCTTC. It codes for CASSEAKRGGNEQFF.